This TCR beta chain was found in a study of blood T cell repertoires in COVID-19. Turning to the study itself: The United States, Italy and Spain provided the acute and convalescent COVID-19 samples.

J lost 5 bases, V lost 6 bases, and 8 bases had no gene match. Per the germline V gene, CDR1 is MNHEY and CDR2 is SVGAGI. This CDR3 is built from 14 residues. The assay was immunoSEQ multiplex PCR, and TCRdb's table has in-frame clones only and misses some. The repertoire holds 200,000 to 250,000 clones, with 82% as singletons. Patients in Seattle were enrolled during active infection, then followed longitudinally. This TCR was sampled from a woman in her 70s with COVID-19, enrolled during active disease. The rearrangement uses TRBV6-5 and TRBJ2-7; 9 nucleotides align to TRBD1. What was sequenced was peripheral blood. Here the CDR3 DNA reads TGTGCCAGCAGGGTTAGGGGACAGGGCCACGAGCAGTACTTC. Encoded protein: CASRVRGQGHEQYF.